A single sample gave rise to the 21 T cell receptor beta chains below, sequenced in a study of cytomegalovirus exposure and HLA in healthy donors. It was with 60 Vbeta and 13 Jbeta primers that the PCR ran. Sequenced by immunoSEQ multiplex PCR; TCRdb stores in-frame clones only, minus some. Altogether 80,000 to 100,000 clones are present, 70% being singletons, with the ten largest covering roughly 2.5%. Sequencing was done on a sample of PBMCs. The receptors come from a man aged 45-65 years in good health and CMV-seronegative.

The chain links TRBV30 to TRBJ2-7, with D tentatively TRBD2 (6 bases). V dropped 0 bases and J dropped 2 bases, with 8 bases sitting between them. CDR1 and CDR2 (germline): GTSNPN, SVGIG (reference sequence). The CDR3 length is 13 residues. The CDR3 bases are TGTGCCTGGAGTGTATCGGGGGCCTACGAGCAGTACTTC. Protein: CAWSVSGAYEQYF.

This clone came up once. The V gene is TRBV2, the J gene TRBJ1-1; D is possibly TRBD1 (5 bases). This CDR3 contains 14 residues. Germline values: CDR1 SNHLY, CDR2 FYNNEI. V lost 7 bases to trimming and J lost 0 bases, with 12 bases between them. The CDR3 bases are TGTGCCAGCATCCTTAGACAGCTGAACACTGAAGCTTTCTTT. Translated, it gives CASILRQLNTEAFF.

The rearrangement uses TRBV28 and TRBJ1-4, with D maybe TRBD1 (5 bases). Germline V CDR1 and CDR2: MDHEN, SYDVKM. This CDR3 spans 15 amino acids. Trimming pared 5 bases from V and 0 bases from J, leaving 10 bases between. CDR3 sequence: CASSQTATTNEKLFF. In DNA, the CDR3 is TGTGCCAGCAGTCAGACAGCCACAACTAATGAAAAACTGTTTTTT.

V and J are TRBV29-1 and TRBJ1-1; the D gene is possibly TRBD1 (6 bases). Germline V gene sequence: CDR1 SQVTM, CDR2 ANQGSEA. The CDR3 is 11 residues long. This CDR3 reads CSSGGGPEAFF. CDR3 bases: TGCAGTAGTGGGGGGGGCCCTGAAGCTTTCTTT.

There are a few counts of this clone. The chain combines TRBV5-1 with TRBJ2-7; 7 bases align to TRBD1. CDR1 is SGHRS, CDR2 YFSETQ, per germline. The CDR3 has 13 residues. V lost 5 bases, J lost 3 bases, and 5 bases stayed unmatched. The CDR3 DNA follows: TGCGCCAGCAGTCCGGGACAGAACTACGAGCAGTACTTC. It translates to CASSPGQNYEQYF.

V is TRBV18 and J is TRBJ2-1; 9 bases are a match to TRBD2. With 3 bases clipped from V and 8 bases from J, the junction kept 5 bases outside the gene matches. Germline lookup yields CDR1 KGHSH and CDR2 LQKENI. The CDR3 runs 14 residues. In DNA form, the CDR3 reads TGTGCCAGCTCACCTAGCGGGAGCTCCGATGAGCAGTTCTTC. Its translation: CASSPSGSSDEQFF.

This chain links TRBV4-3 with TRBJ1-1, with 8 nucleotides matching TRBD1. Losses at the gene ends were 1 base for V and 6 bases for J; bases not matched to a gene: 4. CDR3 length equals 14 residues. From germline, CDR1 is LGHNA and CDR2 YSLEER. CDR3 in amino acids: CASSQGQGLPEAFF. The CDR3 bases are TGCGCCAGCAGCCAAGGACAGGGGCTCCCTGAAGCTTTCTTT.

The chain recombines TRBV6-6 with TRBJ1-2; D not resolved. The CDR3 contains 14 residues. The germline CDR1 and CDR2 sequences are MNHNY and SVGAGI (reference sequence). Between the trimmed V and J ends, which lost 5 bases and 6 bases, there was a span of 16 bases. For the CDR3, the DNA is TGTGCCAGCAGTGGGGTTAGTTCGGGAGATGGCTACACCTTC. Translating it yields CASSGVSSGDGYTF.

This chain uses TRBV4-3 with TRBJ2-1; perhaps TRBD2 as D (5 bases). Trimming shortened V by 0 bases and J by 6 bases, and 12 bases separated the two germline ends. The CDR3 runs 15 residues. From germline, CDR1 is LGHNA and CDR2 YSLEER. CDR3 nucleotide sequence: TGCGCCAGCAGCCAAGAAAAGAGGGTTCGCAATGAGCAGTTCTTC. As protein: CASSQEKRVRNEQFF.

This clone was counted between two and nine times. This sequence joins TRBV6-5 and TRBJ1-3, with D hard to call. Trimming took off 2 bases at V and 4 bases at J, with 12 bases between the two ends. The CDR3 covers 15 residues. In germline, CDR1 is MNHEY, CDR2 SVGAGI. The DNA for the CDR3 is TGTGCCAGCAGTTACAATCCACAAACGGGAAACACCATATATTTT. Translated, it gives CASSYNPQTGNTIYF.

This chain uses TRBV29-1 with TRBJ1-2; possibly TRBD1 for D (5 bases). The germline V gene encodes CDR1 SQVTM and CDR2 ANQGSEA. The CDR3 length is 11 residues. V lost 7 bases to trimming and J lost 1 base, with 7 bases between them. The CDR3 spells CSARDNYGYTF. The DNA for the CDR3 is TGCAGCGCCAGGGATAACTATGGCTACACCTTC. Full variable domain (outside the CDR3, taken from reference TRBV29-1 and TRBJ1-2): SAVISQKPSRDICQRGTSLTIQCQVDSQVTMMFWYRQQPGQSLTLIATANQGSEATYESGFVIDKFPISRPNLTFSTLTVSNMSPEDSSIYLCSARDNYGYTFGSGTRLTVV.

The chain recombines TRBV9 with TRBJ1-2, with D perhaps TRBD1 (6 bases). CDR1 is SGDLS and CDR2 is YYNGEE in the germline V gene. The CDR3 loop spans 14 amino acids. V shed 2 bases and J shed 8 bases, with 16 bases lying between them. CDR3 amino acids: CASSVSTGNGGYTF. The CDR3 nucleotides read TGTGCCAGCAGCGTTTCGACAGGCAACGGCGGCTACACCTTC. Drawing the rest from reference TRBV9 and TRBJ1-2, the complete variable domain is DSGVTQTPKHLITATGQRVTLRCSPRSGDLSVYWYQQSLDQGLQFLIQYYNGEERAKGNILERFSAQQFPDLHSELNLSSLELGDSALYFCASSVSTGNGGYTFGSGTRLTVV.

Regarding this clone: Compared with germline, one end of the junction differs, possibly owing to a read error. The CDR3 protein is CARSGGLQETQYF. CDR3 nucleotide sequence: TGTGCCCGGAGTGGGGGACTCCAAGAGACCCAGTACTTC. The chain carries TRBV30 and TRBJ2-5; D may be TRBD2 (6 bases). In germline, CDR1 is GTSNPN, CDR2 SVGIG (reference sequence). The CDR3 loop spans 13 amino acids. Combining the CDR3 with reference TRBV30 and TRBJ2-5 gives the whole variable domain SQTIHQWPATLVQPVGSPLSLECTVEGTSNPNLYWYRQAAGRGLQLLFYSVGIGQISSEVPQNLSASRPQDRQFILSSKKLLLSDSGFYLCARSGGLQETQYFGPGTRLLVL.

V gene TRBV5-1 combines with J gene TRBJ1-4; possibly TRBD1 for D (5 bases). The V end lost 0 bases, the J end lost 7 bases, and 13 bases lay between the germline ends. Looked up from germline, CDR1 is SGHRS and CDR2 is YFSETQ. The CDR3 length is 15 residues. CDR3 loop: CASSLAGVMGEKLFF. Written as DNA, the CDR3 is TGCGCCAGCAGCTTGGCGGGGGTGATGGGTGAAAAACTGTTTTTT. Combining the CDR3 with reference TRBV5-1 and TRBJ1-4 gives the whole variable domain KAGVTQTPRYLIKTRGQQVTLSCSPISGHRSVSWYQQTPGQGLQFLFEYFSETQRNKGNFPGRFSGRQFSNSRSEMNVSTLELGDSALYLCASSLAGVMGEKLFFGSGTQLSVL.

Only a few counts were recorded for this clone. The CDR3 loop is CASSGDSPNEKLFF. The CDR3 bases are TGTGCCAGCAGTGGGGACAGTCCAAATGAAAAACTGTTTTTT. The gene calls are TRBV2 and TRBJ1-4; 7 bases line up with TRBD1. The CDR3 has 14 residues. V dropped 4 bases and J dropped 5; count of bases not matched to a gene: 4. CDR1 is SNHLY, CDR2 FYNNEI, per germline.

The V and J genes are TRBV4-2 and TRBJ1-1; D call uncertain. The V end lost 4 bases, the J end lost 1 base, and 25 bases lay between the germline ends. Germline CDR1 is LGHNA and CDR2 is YNFKEQ. This CDR3 has 19 amino acids. This CDR3 is CASSPFRSADIYKNTEAFF. DNA for the CDR3: TGTGCCAGCAGCCCATTTCGTTCGGCAGACATATACAAGAACACTGAAGCTTTCTTT.

This chain joins TRBV5-4 and TRBJ2-7, with 7 nucleotides matching TRBD2. CDR3 length: 14 amino acids. Germline lookup yields CDR1 SGHNT and CDR2 YYREEE (reference sequence). The V segment lost 4 bases and the J segment 3 bases; nucleotides outside the gene matches: 7. The CDR3 region has the DNA TGTGCCAGCAGCCCCGGGGGGAGAGGCTACGAGCAGTACTTC. Its translation is CASSPGGRGYEQYF.

The chain combines TRBV28 with TRBJ1-5, with 7 bases that match TRBD1. This CDR3 comprises 14 residues. J lost 2 bases, V lost 6 bases, and 4 bases had no gene match. Per germline, CDR1 MDHEN and CDR2 SYDVKM. This CDR3 reads CASRRTGGNQPQHF. The CDR3 DNA sequence: TGTGCCAGCAGAAGGACAGGTGGCAATCAGCCCCAGCATTTT. Full variable domain (outside the CDR3, taken from reference TRBV28 and TRBJ1-5): DVKVTQSSRYLVKRTGEKVFLECVQDMDHENMFWYRQDPGLGLRLIYFSYDVKMKEKGDIPEGYSVSREKKERFSLILESASTNQTSMYLCASRRTGGNQPQHFGDGTRLSIL.

The chain carries TRBV6-5 and TRBJ1-2; D might be TRBD1 (6 bases). CDR1 MNHEY and CDR2 SVGAGI come from the germline V gene. This CDR3 is 15 amino acids long. V was pared by 3 bases and J by 6 bases, with 17 bases between. Here the CDR3 DNA reads TGTGCCAGCAGTTATAAAAGGGGGACGATGGATGGCTACACCTTC. This sequence encodes CASSYKRGTMDGYTF.

J is TRBJ2-3 and V is TRBV29-1; D gene unclear. Trimming cost V 5 bases and J 0 bases, with 6 bases left between them. This CDR3 region has 12 residues. Looked up from germline, CDR1 is SQVTM and CDR2 is ANQGSEA. Written as DNA, the CDR3 is TGCAGCGTTCACAAGAGCACAGATACGCAGTATTTT. Translating gives CSVHKSTDTQYF.

The chain links TRBV6-4 to TRBJ2-1; 16 bases fit TRBD2. V trimming: 5 bases; J trimming: 1 base; junction bases outside the gene matches: 11. The CDR3 spans 20 residues. Germline CDR1 is MRHNA and CDR2 is SNTAGT. CDR3 loop: CASSQGTSGGEPWSYNEQFF. In nucleotides, the CDR3 is TGTGCCAGCAGTCAGGGGACTAGCGGGGGGGAACCCTGGTCCTACAATGAGCAGTTCTTC.